These T cell receptor beta chains were read from a single sample in a study of CDR3 diversity in severe acne. TCRdb reprocessed the PCR reads with MiXCR, giving one entry per CDR3 protein. The sample holds more than 80,000 distinct CDR3 sequences; approximately 49% are singletons and the top ten take around 10%. The specimen was blood. All receptors come from a male donor with severe acne vulgaris. CDR3s include the opening cysteine and the closing phenylalanine or tryptophan. A D gene is named only where the DNA matches it firmly. Where a row states a size, it is once, few, many or the class of an expanded clone; other rows omit it.

cdr3_aa cdr3_nt v_call d_call clone_size j_call
CASSMGRSEKLFF TGTGCCAGCAGCATGGGTCGTTCTGAAAAACTGTTTTTT TRBV7-2 - - TRBJ1-4
CASSQDRGVPETQYF TGCGCCAGCAGCCAAGATCGGGGGGTCCCAGAGACCCAGTACTTC TRBV7-9 TRBD2 - TRBJ2-5
CASSLSGGLAGAYEQYF TGTGCCAGCAGTTTATCGGGGGGACTAGCGGGGGCCTACGAGCAGTACTTC TRBV27 TRBD2 - TRBJ2-7
CASSLGGDRGVYEQYF TGTGCCAGCAGCTTAGGGGGGGACAGGGGGGTGTACGAGCAGTACTTC TRBV7-2 TRBD1 - TRBJ2-7
CASSETGNRGRWTEAFF TGTGCCAGCAGTGAAACTGGTAACAGAGGGCGATGGACTGAAGCTTTCTTT TRBV2 - once TRBJ1-1
CASSGAGQDNSPLHF TGTGCCAGCAGTGGGGCGGGACAAGATAATTCACCCCTCCACTTT TRBV25-1 - - TRBJ1-6
CSAVPGQGRPDTQYF TGCAGCGCAGTACCGGGACAGGGGCGCCCAGATACGCAGTATTTT TRBV29-1 TRBD1 - TRBJ2-3
CASSQEGGAYNEQFF TGTGCCAGCAGCCAAGAGGGGGGCGCCTACAATGAGCAGTTCTTC TRBV4-2 - few TRBJ2-1
CAETSGGEETQYF TGTGCCGAGACTAGCGGGGGGGAAGAGACCCAGTACTTC TRBV7-3 TRBD2 many TRBJ2-5
CASTRAGANVLTF TGTGCCAGCACTCGCGCTGGGGCCAACGTCCTGACTTTC TRBV12-3/TRBV12-4 - - TRBJ2-6
CASPSGQSSNQPQHF TGTGCCAGCCCGTCGGGACAGAGTTCCAATCAGCCCCAGCATTTT TRBV18 TRBD1 - TRBJ1-5
CAISDPKQLHFRGRDVGTQYF TGTGCCATCAGTGATCCCAAGCAATTACACTTTAGAGGCCGGGACGTGGGGACCCAGTACTTC TRBV10-3 - - TRBJ2-5
CSARYRGRYEQYF TGCAGTGCTAGATACAGGGGACGTTACGAGCAGTACTTC TRBV20-1 TRBD1 - TRBJ2-7
CSVEDRSTGRYEQYF TGCAGCGTTGAAGATCGGTCGACAGGACGGTACGAGCAGTACTTC TRBV29-1 - - TRBJ2-7
CASRWGGLEAFF TGTGCCAGCAGGTGGGGGGGTCTTGAAGCTTTCTTT TRBV25-1 - once TRBJ1-1
CASSRRTSGSHEQYF TGTGCCAGCAGCCGACGGACTAGCGGGAGCCACGAGCAGTACTTC TRBV7-6 TRBD2 once TRBJ2-7
CASSVVGTGAKDTQYF TGTGCCAGCAGCGTAGTAGGGACAGGGGCGAAGGATACGCAGTATTTT TRBV9 TRBD1 medium-sized TRBJ2-3
CSVESGQGAWDGYTF TGCAGCGTTGAAAGTGGCCAGGGGGCATGGGATGGCTACACCTTC TRBV29-1 TRBD1 many TRBJ1-2
CASRLGNTEAFF TGTGCCAGCAGGTTGGGGAACACTGAAGCTTTCTTT TRBV2 - once TRBJ1-1
CARSLARTGGNNTGELFF TGCGCCAGATCATTGGCCCGGACAGGGGGCAACAACACCGGGGAGCTGTTTTTT TRBV10-1 TRBD1 few TRBJ2-2
CASSELGREGTF TGTGCCAGCAGTGAATTGGGCAGGGAAGGCACCTTC TRBV7-2 - - TRBJ1-2
CASSPMGHRLAGAETQYF TGTGCCAGCAGCCCAATGGGACACCGACTAGCGGGAGCGGAGACCCAGTACTTC TRBV7-2 TRBD2 - TRBJ2-5
CASSGGSGANVLTF TGTGCCAGCAGCGGAGGTTCTGGGGCCAACGTCCTGACTTTC TRBV28 - few TRBJ2-6
CASSEYIGMGNTGELFF TGTGCCAGCAGTGAATATATTGGTATGGGGAACACCGGGGAGCTGTTTTTT TRBV25-1 - once TRBJ2-2
CSARGPGASYEQYF TGCAGTGCTAGGGGACCGGGAGCATCCTACGAGCAGTACTTC TRBV20-1 - - TRBJ2-7
CASSPAAGLEKLFF TGTGCCAGCAGCCCCGCGGCAGGACTTGAAAAACTGTTTTTT TRBV9 - once TRBJ1-4
CAADPGQGDTGELFF TGTGCCGCAGATCCGGGACAGGGGGACACCGGGGAGCTGTTTTTT TRBV25-1 TRBD1 - TRBJ2-2
CASSQVGRGGNQPQHF TGTGCCAGCAGTCAGGTCGGCAGGGGAGGCAATCAGCCCCAGCATTTT TRBV7-9 - - TRBJ1-5
CASSESGDEQYF TGTGCCAGCAGTGAAAGCGGTGACGAGCAGTACTTC TRBV25-1 - many TRBJ2-7
CASSRGGVYEQYF TGTGCCAGCAGTAGAGGAGGAGTCTACGAGCAGTACTTC TRBV25-1 - many TRBJ2-7
CASRVSGNTEAFF TGCGCCAGCAGGGTTAGCGGGAACACTGAAGCTTTCTTT TRBV5-1 - medium-sized TRBJ1-1
CASSQALAGGQETQYF TGCGCCAGCAGCCAAGCCCTAGCGGGGGGACAAGAGACCCAGTACTTC TRBV4-3 TRBD2 many TRBJ2-5
CASSQGLDTGELFF TGCGCCAGCAGCCAGGGACTTGACACCGGGGAGCTGTTTTTT TRBV7-2 - - TRBJ2-2
CASSDGYDYEQYF TGTGCCAGCAGCGACGGCTACGACTACGAGCAGTACTTC TRBV7-9 - - TRBJ2-7
CASSEYPGLAGDSSKTQYF TGTGCCAGCAGTGAATATCCCGGACTAGCGGGAGATTCATCGAAGACCCAGTACTTC TRBV25-1 TRBD2 few TRBJ2-5
CASSESRGASNQPQHF TGTGCCAGCAGTGAATCGCGAGGGGCTAGCAATCAGCCCCAGCATTTT TRBV25-1 - many TRBJ1-5
CASSEREAENDEQFF TGTGCCAGCAGTGAGCGGGAGGCCGAGAATGATGAGCAGTTCTTC TRBV25-1 TRBD2 - TRBJ2-1
CASSPTRGIGSPLHF TGTGCCAGCAGCCCGACCAGGGGTATTGGTTCACCCCTCCACTTT TRBV7-9 - many TRBJ1-6
CASSLGGGVETQYF TGTGCCAGCAGTTTGGGGGGGGGTGTAGAGACCCAGTACTTC TRBV27 TRBD2 - TRBJ2-5
CAWSVEPGAGIPYEQYF TGTGCCTGGAGTGTGGAGCCCGGGGCAGGGATCCCCTACGAGCAGTACTTC TRBV30 - - TRBJ2-7
CASSSLSYEQYF TGTGCCAGCAGCTCTCTGAGCTACGAGCAGTACTTC TRBV7-9 - - TRBJ2-7
CASSPQQSYEQYF TGTGCCAGCTCACCTCAACAGAGCTACGAGCAGTACTTC TRBV2 - - TRBJ2-7
CASSDRGQGEQFF TGTGCCAGCAGTGATCGGGGACAGGGGGAGCAGTTCTTC TRBV25-1 TRBD1 - TRBJ2-1